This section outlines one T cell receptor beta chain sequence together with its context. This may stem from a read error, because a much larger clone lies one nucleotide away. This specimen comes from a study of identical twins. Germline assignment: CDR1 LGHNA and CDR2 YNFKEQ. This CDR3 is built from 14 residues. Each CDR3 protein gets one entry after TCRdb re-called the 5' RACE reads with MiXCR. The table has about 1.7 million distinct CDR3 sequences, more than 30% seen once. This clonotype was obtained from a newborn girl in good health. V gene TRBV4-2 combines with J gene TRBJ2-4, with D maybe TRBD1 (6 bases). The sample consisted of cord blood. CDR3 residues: CAGSQGHRENIQYF. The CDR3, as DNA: TGTGCCGGCAGCCAGGGACACCGGGAAAACATTCAGTACTTC.